This TCR beta chain was captured in a study of blood T cells in healthy people across ages. Overall study results and limits: Estimates of diversity drawn from one million T cells were considered underestimates. Diversity was higher, and naive CD4+ cells more numerous, in long-lived donors than in aged donors. Changes seen in expanded clonotypes were possibly confounded by donor CMV status left unknown.

About this clonotype itself: Its specificity is not known.

The CDR3 loop spans 15 amino acids. The ends were cut back, 5 bases at V and 1 base at J, with 13 bases in the middle. Germline V gene sequence: CDR1 SGHTA, CDR2 FQGTGA. Using a J-beta primer mix together with a sample-barcoded 5' primer, a second PCR was run for roughly 6 to 12 cycles. TCRdb redid the calling of the 5' RACE reads with MiXCR, one entry per CDR3 protein. The table lists around 1.1 million distinct CDR3 sequences, roughly two fifths of them singletons. This chain connects TRBV7-3 to TRBJ2-3, with D unresolved. The sequence was collected from a man aged 18 to 30 in good health. Source material: blood. The CDR3 coding sequence is TGTGCCAGCAGCCTACTTAGTGTTCGCACAGATACGCAGTATTTT. Translating it yields CASSLLSVRTDTQYF.